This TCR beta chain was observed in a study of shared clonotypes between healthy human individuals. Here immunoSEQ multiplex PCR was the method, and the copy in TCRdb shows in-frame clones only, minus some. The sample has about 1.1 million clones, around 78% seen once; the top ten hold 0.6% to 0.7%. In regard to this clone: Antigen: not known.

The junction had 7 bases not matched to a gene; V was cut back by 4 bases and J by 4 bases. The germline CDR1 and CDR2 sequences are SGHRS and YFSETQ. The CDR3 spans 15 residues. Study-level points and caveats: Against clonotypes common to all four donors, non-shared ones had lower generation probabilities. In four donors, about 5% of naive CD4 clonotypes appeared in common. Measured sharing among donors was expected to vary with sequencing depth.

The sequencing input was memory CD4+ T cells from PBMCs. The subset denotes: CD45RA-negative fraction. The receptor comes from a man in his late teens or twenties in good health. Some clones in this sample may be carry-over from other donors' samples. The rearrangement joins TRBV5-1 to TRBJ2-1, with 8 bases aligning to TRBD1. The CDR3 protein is CASSVAGTGYNEQFF. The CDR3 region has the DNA TGCGCCAGCAGCGTGGCCGGGACAGGTTACAATGAGCAGTTCTTC.